This T cell receptor beta chain is from a study of blood T cell repertoires in COVID-19. Background on the study: Some COVID-19 samples were acute and others convalescent; all came from the United States, Italy and Spain.

Generated by immunoSEQ multiplex PCR, the TCRdb table keeps only in-frame clones and is missing some. The sample lists 95,000 to 150,000 clones, roughly 79% occurring once. The germline V gene has CDR1 MNHEY and CDR2 SMNVEV (reference sequence). The CDR3 is 14 residues long. Trimming took off 3 bases at V and 5 bases at J, with 13 bases between the two ends. This sequence joins TRBV27 and TRBJ2-5; possible D gene TRBD2, 7 bases. The origin of this receptor is a human donor in a cohort sampled during active COVID-19. The sequencing input was peripheral blood. The CDR3, as DNA: TGTGCCAGCAGTTTCAATGGGGGGGCGGAGACCCAGTACTTC. Residues: CASSFNGGAETQYF.